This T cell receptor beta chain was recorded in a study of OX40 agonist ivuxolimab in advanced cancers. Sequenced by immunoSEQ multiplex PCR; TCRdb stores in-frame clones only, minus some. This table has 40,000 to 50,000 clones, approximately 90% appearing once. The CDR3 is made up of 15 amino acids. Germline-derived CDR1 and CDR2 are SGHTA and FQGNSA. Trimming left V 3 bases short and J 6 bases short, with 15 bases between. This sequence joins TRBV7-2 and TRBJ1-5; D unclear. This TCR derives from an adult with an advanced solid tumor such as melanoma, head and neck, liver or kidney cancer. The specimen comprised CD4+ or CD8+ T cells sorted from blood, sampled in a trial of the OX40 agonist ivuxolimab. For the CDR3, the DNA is TGTGCCAGCAGCTTCAAGGGTTTCATGGCTCAGCCCCAGCATTTT. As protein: CASSFKGFMAQPQHF.